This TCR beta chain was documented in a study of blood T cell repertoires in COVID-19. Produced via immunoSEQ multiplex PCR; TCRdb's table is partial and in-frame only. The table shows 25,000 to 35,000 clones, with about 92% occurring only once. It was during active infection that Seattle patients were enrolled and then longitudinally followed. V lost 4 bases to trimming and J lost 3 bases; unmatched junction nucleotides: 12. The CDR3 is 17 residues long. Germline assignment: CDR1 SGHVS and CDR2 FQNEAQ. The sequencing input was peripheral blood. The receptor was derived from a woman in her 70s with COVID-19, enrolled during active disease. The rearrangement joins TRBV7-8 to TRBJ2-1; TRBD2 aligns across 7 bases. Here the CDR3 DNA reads TGTGCCAGCAGCTCGCGAGGCGGTGGCGGGAGCTACAATGAGCAGTTCTTC. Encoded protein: CASSSRGGGGSYNEQFF.